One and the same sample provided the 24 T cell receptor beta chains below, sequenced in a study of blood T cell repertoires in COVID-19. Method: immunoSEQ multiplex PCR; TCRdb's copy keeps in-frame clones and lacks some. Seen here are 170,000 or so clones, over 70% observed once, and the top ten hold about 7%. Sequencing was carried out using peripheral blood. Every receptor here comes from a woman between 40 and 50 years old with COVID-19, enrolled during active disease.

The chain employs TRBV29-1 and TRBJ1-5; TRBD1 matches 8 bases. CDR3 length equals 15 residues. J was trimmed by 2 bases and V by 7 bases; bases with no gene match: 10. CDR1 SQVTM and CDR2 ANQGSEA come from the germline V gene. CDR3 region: CSAATGDWGNQPQHF. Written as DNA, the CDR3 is TGCAGCGCTGCGACAGGGGATTGGGGCAATCAGCCCCAGCATTTT.

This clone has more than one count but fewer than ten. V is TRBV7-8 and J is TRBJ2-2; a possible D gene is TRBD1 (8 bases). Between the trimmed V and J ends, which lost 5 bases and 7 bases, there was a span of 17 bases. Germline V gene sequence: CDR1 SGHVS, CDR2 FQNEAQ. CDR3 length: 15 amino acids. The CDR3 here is CASSPSGQGIGELFF. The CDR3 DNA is TGTGCCAGCAGCCCTAGCGGACAGGGAATCGGGGAGCTGTTTTTT.

CDR3 protein: CASSSWTRGGRETQYF. The CDR3 DNA is TGTGCCAGCAGCTCGTGGACTAGGGGCGGTAGAGAGACCCAGTACTTC. The V call is TRBV7-2, the J call TRBJ2-5; TRBD2 matches at 7 bases. Germline-derived CDR1 and CDR2 are SGHTA and FQGNSA. V lost 4 bases, J lost 4 bases, and 12 bases stayed unmatched. The CDR3 is made up of 16 amino acids.

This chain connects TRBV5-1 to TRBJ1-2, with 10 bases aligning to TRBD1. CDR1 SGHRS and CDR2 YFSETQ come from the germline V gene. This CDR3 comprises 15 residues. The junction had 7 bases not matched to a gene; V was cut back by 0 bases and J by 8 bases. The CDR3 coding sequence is TGCGCCAGCAGCTTGGGAGGACAGGGGGACCTAGGCTACACCTTC. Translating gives CASSLGGQGDLGYTF.

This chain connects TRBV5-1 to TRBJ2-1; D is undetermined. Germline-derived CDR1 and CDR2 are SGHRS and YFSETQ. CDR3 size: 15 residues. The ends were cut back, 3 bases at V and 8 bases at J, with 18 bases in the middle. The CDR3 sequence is CASSSAMTFADEQFF. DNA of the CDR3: TGCGCCAGCAGCTCGGCCATGACATTTGCAGATGAGCAGTTCTTC.

The CDR3 DNA sequence: TGTGCCACCCGGGGAAAAGGGACCCAGTACTTC. Protein: CATRGKGTQYF. The rearrangement links TRBV2 to TRBJ2-5, with TRBD2 as a possible D gene (5 bases). CDR1 is SNHLY, CDR2 FYNNEI, per germline. V lost 10 bases to trimming and J lost 7 bases, with 13 bases between them. This CDR3 is 11 amino acids long.

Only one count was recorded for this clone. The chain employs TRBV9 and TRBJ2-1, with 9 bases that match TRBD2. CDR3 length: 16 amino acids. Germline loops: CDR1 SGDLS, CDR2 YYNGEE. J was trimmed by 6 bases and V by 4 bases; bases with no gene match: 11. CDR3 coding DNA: TGTGCCAGCAGCCCCGGCTCGGCGGGAGGGCTCAATGAGCAGTTCTTC. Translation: CASSPGSAGGLNEQFF.

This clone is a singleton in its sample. In DNA form, the CDR3 reads TGTGCCAGCAGCGTAGAGGGGTATCAGCCCCAGCATTTT. Encoded protein: CASSVEGYQPQHF. The rearrangement links TRBV9 to TRBJ1-5, with D possibly matching TRBD1 (5 bases). The germline V gene encodes CDR1 SGDLS and CDR2 YYNGEE. V lost 0 bases, J lost 5 bases, and 6 bases lay in between. The CDR3 consists of 13 residues.

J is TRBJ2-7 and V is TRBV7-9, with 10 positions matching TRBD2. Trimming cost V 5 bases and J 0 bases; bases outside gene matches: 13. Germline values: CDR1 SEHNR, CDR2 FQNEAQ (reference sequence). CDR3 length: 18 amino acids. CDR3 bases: TGTGCCAGCAGCCCGATCCCGTCTAGCGGGGGTAGCTCCTACGAGCAGTACTTC. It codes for CASSPIPSSGGSSYEQYF.

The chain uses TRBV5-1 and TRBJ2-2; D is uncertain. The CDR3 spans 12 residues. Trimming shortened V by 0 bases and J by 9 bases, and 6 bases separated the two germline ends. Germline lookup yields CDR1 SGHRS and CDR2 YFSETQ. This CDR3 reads CASSLVAWELFF. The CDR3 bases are TGCGCCAGCAGCTTGGTTGCGTGGGAGCTGTTTTTT.

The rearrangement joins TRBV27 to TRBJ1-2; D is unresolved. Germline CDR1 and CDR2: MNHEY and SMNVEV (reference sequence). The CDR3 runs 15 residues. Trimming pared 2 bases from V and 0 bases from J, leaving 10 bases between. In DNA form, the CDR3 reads TGTGCCAGCAGTTTAGAAGCGGGGACTAACTATGGCTACACCTTC. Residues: CASSLEAGTNYGYTF.

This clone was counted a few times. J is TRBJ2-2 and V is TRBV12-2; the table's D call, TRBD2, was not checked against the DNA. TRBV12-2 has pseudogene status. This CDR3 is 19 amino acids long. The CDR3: CASRSGKRAKAGQSGELFF. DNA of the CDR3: TGTGCAAGTCGCTCAGGAAAGAGGGCTAAAGCGGGCCAATCCGGGGAGCTGTTTTTT.

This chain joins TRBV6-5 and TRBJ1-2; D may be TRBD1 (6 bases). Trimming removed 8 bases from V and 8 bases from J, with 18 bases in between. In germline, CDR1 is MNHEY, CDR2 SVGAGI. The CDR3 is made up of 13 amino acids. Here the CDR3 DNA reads TGTGCCAGCGTCCTAGGAACAGGGTACGGCTACACCTTC. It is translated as CASVLGTGYGYTF.

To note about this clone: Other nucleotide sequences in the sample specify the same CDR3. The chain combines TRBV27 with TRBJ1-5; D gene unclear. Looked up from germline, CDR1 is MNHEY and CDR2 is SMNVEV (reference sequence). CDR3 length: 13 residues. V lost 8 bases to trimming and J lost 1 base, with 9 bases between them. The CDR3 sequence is CASGPLSNQPQHF. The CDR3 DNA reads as TGTGCCAGCGGGCCCTTAAGCAATCAGCCCCAGCATTTT.

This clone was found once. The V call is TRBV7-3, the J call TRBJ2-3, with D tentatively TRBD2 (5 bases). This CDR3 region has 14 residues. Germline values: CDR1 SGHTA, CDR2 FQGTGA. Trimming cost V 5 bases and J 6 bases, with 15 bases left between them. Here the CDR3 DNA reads TGTGCCAGCAGCCCCCCAGGTACGGGGGATACGCAGTATTTT. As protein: CASSPPGTGDTQYF.

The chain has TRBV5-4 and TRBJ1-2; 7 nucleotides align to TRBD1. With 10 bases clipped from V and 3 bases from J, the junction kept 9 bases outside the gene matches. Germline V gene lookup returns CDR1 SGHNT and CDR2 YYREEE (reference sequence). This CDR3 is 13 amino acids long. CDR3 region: CAGTRQGDYGYTF. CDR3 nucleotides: TGTGCCGGTACCCGACAGGGAGACTATGGCTACACCTTC.

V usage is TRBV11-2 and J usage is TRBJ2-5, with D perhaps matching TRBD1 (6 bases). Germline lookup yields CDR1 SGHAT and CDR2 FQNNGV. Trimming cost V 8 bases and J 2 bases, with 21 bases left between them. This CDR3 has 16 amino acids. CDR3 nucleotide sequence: TGTGCCAGCCGTATGGGGGCCCCGACCGTTCAAGAGACCCAGTACTTC. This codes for CASRMGAPTVQETQYF.

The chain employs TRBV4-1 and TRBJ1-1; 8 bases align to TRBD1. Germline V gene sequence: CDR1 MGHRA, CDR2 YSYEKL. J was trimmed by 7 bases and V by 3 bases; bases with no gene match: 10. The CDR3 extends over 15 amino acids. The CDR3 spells CASSHKDREGDEAFF. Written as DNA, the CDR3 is TGCGCCAGCAGCCATAAGGACAGGGAAGGTGATGAAGCTTTCTTT.

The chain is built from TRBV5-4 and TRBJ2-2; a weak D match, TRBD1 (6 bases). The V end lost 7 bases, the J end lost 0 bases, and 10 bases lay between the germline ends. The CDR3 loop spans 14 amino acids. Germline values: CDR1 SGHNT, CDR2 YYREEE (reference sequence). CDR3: CASLQGTNTGELFF. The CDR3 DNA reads TGTGCCAGCTTACAGGGAACGAACACCGGGGAGCTGTTTTTT.

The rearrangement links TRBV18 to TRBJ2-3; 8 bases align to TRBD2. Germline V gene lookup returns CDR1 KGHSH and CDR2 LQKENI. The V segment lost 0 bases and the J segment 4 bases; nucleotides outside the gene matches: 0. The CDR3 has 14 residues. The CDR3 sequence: CASSPPGLADTQYF. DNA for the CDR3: TGTGCCAGCTCACCACCGGGACTAGCAGATACGCAGTATTTT.

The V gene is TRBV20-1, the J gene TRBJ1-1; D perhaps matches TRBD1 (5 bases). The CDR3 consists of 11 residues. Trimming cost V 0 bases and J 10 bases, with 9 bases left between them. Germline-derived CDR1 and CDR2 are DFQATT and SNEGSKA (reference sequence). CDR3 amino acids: CSARDRGGAFF. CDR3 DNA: TGCAGTGCTAGAGATCGGGGGGGAGCTTTCTTT.

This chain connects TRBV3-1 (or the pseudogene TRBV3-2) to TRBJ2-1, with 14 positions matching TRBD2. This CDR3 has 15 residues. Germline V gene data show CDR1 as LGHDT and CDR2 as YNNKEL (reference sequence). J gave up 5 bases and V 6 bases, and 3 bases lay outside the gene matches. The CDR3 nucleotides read TGTGCCAGCAGTCGGACTAGCGGGAGGAACAATGAGCAGTTCTTC. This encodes CASSRTSGRNNEQFF.

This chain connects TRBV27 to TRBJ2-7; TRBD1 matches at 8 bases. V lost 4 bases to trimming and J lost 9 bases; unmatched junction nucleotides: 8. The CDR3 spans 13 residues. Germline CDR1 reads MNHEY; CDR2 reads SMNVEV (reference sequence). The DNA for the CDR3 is TGTGCCAGCAGTTCCAGGGGGCCTCTGGTGCAGTACTTC. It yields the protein CASSSRGPLVQYF.

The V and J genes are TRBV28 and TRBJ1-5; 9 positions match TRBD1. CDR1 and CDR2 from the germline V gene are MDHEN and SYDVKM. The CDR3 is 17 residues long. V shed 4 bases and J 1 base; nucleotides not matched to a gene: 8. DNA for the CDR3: TGTGCCAGCAGTTCCTCACAGGGGGCAGGGAGCAATCAGCCCCAGCATTTT. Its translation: CASSSSQGAGSNQPQHF.